The 17 T cell receptor beta chains in this list originate from one sample, sequenced in a study of blood T cell repertoires in COVID-19. Repertoires were generated with immunoSEQ multiplex PCR, while TCRdb's copy carries only in-frame clones and drops some. The repertoire has about 300,000 clones, about 90% of them found once; the top ten carry 1.8%. Sequencing input: peripheral blood. Receptors originate from a woman in her 30s with COVID-19, enrolled during active disease.

The rearrangement joins TRBV4-1 to TRBJ2-1, with TRBD1 matching over 7 bases. V shed 4 bases and J 4 bases; nucleotides not matched to a gene: 13. The CDR3 is 17 amino acids. The germline V gene encodes CDR1 MGHRA and CDR2 YSYEKL. In nucleotides, the CDR3 is TGCGCCAGCAGCCGGCAACCGGGACAGACATATTACAATGAGCAGTTCTTC. Translated, it gives CASSRQPGQTYYNEQFF.

V gene TRBV11-3 combines with J gene TRBJ1-2; weak D call: TRBD1 (5 bases). This CDR3 has 13 residues. The germline V and J ends were trimmed by 8 bases and 0 bases, with 10 bases remaining between them. CDR1 and CDR2 (germline): SGHNT, YENEEA. This CDR3 reads CASAAGPNYGYTF. In DNA form, the CDR3 reads TGTGCCAGCGCGGCAGGGCCTAACTATGGCTACACCTTC.

The rearrangement uses TRBV13 and TRBJ1-5; a weak D match, TRBD1 (5 bases). CDR1 and CDR2 (germline): PRHDT, FYEKMQ (reference sequence). The CDR3 consists of 15 residues. V was pared by 3 bases and J by 3 bases, with 12 bases between. This chain's CDR3 is CASSFHGGINQPQHF. CDR3 sequence (DNA): TGTGCCAGCAGCTTCCATGGGGGGATCAATCAGCCCCAGCATTTT.

The chain recombines TRBV7-9 with TRBJ2-5; 8 nucleotides match TRBD1. From germline, CDR1 is SEHNR and CDR2 FQNEAQ (reference sequence). The CDR3 runs 15 residues. The trim removed 4 bases at V and 2 bases at J, leaving 6 bases unmatched. Here the CDR3 reads CASSSQGVMQETQYF. CDR3 nucleotide sequence: TGTGCCAGCAGCTCACAGGGGGTTATGCAAGAGACCCAGTACTTC.

V usage is TRBV6-2 or TRBV6-3 and J usage is TRBJ2-1; 12 bases fit TRBD1. The CDR3 has 15 residues. V trimming: 6 bases; J trimming: 10 bases; junction bases outside the gene matches: 10. Germline V gene sequence: CDR1 MNHEY, CDR2 SVGEGT. Here the CDR3 reads CASSPPGQGADEQFF. In DNA, the CDR3 is TGTGCCAGCAGCCCCCCGGGACAGGGGGCGGACGAGCAGTTCTTC.

Concerning this clone itself: The same CDR3 is also encoded by other DNA sequences in this sample. The CDR3 spells CASSDRNTGELFF. The CDR3, as DNA: TGTGCCAGCAGCGACAGGAACACCGGGGAGCTGTTTTTT. The chain combines TRBV12-3 or TRBV12-4 with TRBJ2-2; perhaps TRBD1 as D (5 bases). The CDR3 sequence is 13 residues long. V lost 6 bases to trimming and J lost 1 base, with 6 bases between them.

This chain connects TRBV6-5 to TRBJ1-5; D is unclear. Germline-derived CDR1 and CDR2 are MNHEY and SVGAGI. V was trimmed by 5 bases and J by 5 bases, leaving 16 bases between them. CDR3 length equals 15 residues. This chain's CDR3 is CASSPTVVRDQPQHF. CDR3 nucleotide sequence: TGTGCCAGCAGTCCCACTGTAGTGCGGGATCAGCCCCAGCATTTT.

This clone was detected once. This chain uses TRBV5-5 with TRBJ1-1; 9 bases are a match to TRBD1. There are 14 residues in the CDR3. V shed 3 bases, J shed 5 bases, and the junction held 5 bases outside the gene matches. Germline V CDR1 and CDR2: SGHKS, YYEKEE (reference sequence). This CDR3 is CASSWWDRDTEAFF. As DNA, the CDR3 is TGTGCCAGCAGCTGGTGGGACAGGGATACTGAAGCTTTCTTT.

This chain uses TRBV19 with TRBJ1-6; 7 bases are a match to TRBD1. The CDR3 runs to 12 residues. The germline gives CDR1 LNHDA, CDR2 SQIVND (reference sequence). Trimming cost V 6 bases and J 9 bases; bases outside gene matches: 2. In DNA form, the CDR3 reads TGTGCCAGTAGCGACAGGGTTTCACCCCTCCACTTT. Protein sequence: CASSDRVSPLHF.

This rearrangement joins TRBV5-8 to TRBJ1-6; 7 nucleotides align to TRBD1. CDR3 size: 14 residues. Germline lookup yields CDR1 SGHTS and CDR2 YDEGEE. V gave up 5 bases and J gave up 12 bases; unmatched junction bases: 11. In DNA, the CDR3 is TGTGCCAGCAGTAGGCGGTCAGGGGGAGTACCCCTCCACTTT. Protein product: CASSRRSGGVPLHF.

The J gene is TRBJ2-5, the V gene TRBV30, with TRBD2 matching over 12 bases. The V segment lost 0 bases and the J segment 9 bases; nucleotides outside the gene matches: 8. Germline assignment: CDR1 GTSNPN and CDR2 SVGIG (reference sequence). The CDR3 spans 15 residues. CDR3 coding DNA: TGTGCCTGGAGTGTACTAGCGGGGGGAGCCCGGGCCCAGTACTTC. Its translation is CAWSVLAGGARAQYF.

This chain connects TRBV28 to TRBJ2-7, with TRBD1 matching 9 bases. CDR1 MDHEN and CDR2 SYDVKM come from the germline V gene. The J segment lost 4 bases and the V segment lost 3 bases, leaving 1 base of the junction unmatched. This CDR3 region has 13 residues. Here the CDR3 DNA reads TGTGCCAGCAGTTTGGGACAGGGTTACGAGCAGTACGTC. Amino acids: CASSLGQGYEQYV.

This chain uses TRBV7-9 with TRBJ2-7, with D possibly matching TRBD2 (5 bases). The CDR3 length is 15 residues. V was cut by 2 bases and J by 2 bases, with 13 bases left in between. Germline lookup yields CDR1 SEHNR and CDR2 FQNEAQ (reference sequence). CDR3 nucleotides: TGTGCCAGCAGCTTATACGGTAGCGACACCTACGAGCAGTACTTC. Protein product: CASSLYGSDTYEQYF.

This chain joins TRBV7-9 and TRBJ2-5; TRBD2 matches at 9 bases. CDR1 SEHNR and CDR2 FQNEAQ come from the germline V gene (reference sequence). V shed 1 base, J shed 5 bases, and the junction held 11 bases outside the gene matches. The CDR3 extends over 17 amino acids. This chain's CDR3 is CASSLVASGEVRETQYF. DNA of the CDR3: TGTGCCAGCAGCTTAGTGGCTAGCGGGGAGGTTCGGGAGACCCAGTACTTC.

This rearrangement joins TRBV3-1 (or the pseudogene TRBV3-2) to TRBJ2-4, with 8 bases aligning to TRBD2. This CDR3 contains 16 residues. The germline V gene encodes CDR1 LGHDT and CDR2 YNNKEL (reference sequence). V dropped 5 bases and J dropped 1; count of bases not matched to a gene: 7. For the CDR3, the DNA is TGTGCCAGCAGCAACGGGGGGGCCGGCGCCAAAAACATTCAGTACTTC. Its protein product is CASSNGGAGAKNIQYF.

The rearrangement uses TRBV27 and TRBJ1-4, with 7 bases identical to TRBD1. V lost 4 bases to trimming and J lost 5 bases; unmatched junction nucleotides: 7. The V gene's germline CDR1 is MNHEY and CDR2 SMNVEV (reference sequence). The CDR3 runs to 15 residues. This chain's CDR3 is CASSWVEGANEKLFF. CDR3 nucleotide sequence: TGTGCCAGCAGTTGGGTGGAGGGGGCCAATGAAAAACTGTTTTTT.

The chain carries TRBV4-1 and TRBJ2-2; D gene uncertain. The germline gives CDR1 MGHRA, CDR2 YSYEKL. V was shortened by 1 base and J by 6 bases, with 3 bases between the two germline ends. The CDR3 runs to 12 residues. This chain's CDR3 is CASSQVAGELFF. The CDR3 DNA reads as TGCGCCAGCAGCCAAGTCGCCGGGGAGCTGTTTTTT.